This T cell receptor beta chain was sequenced in a study of blood T cells in healthy people across ages. General study findings and limits: A strong correlation between TCR beta diversity and naive T cell percentage was seen.

In regard to this clonotype: The target antigen is unknown.

A second PCR of roughly 7 to 11 cycles used a sample-barcoded 5' primer and a J-beta primer mix. TCRdb ran MiXCR on the 5' RACE reads and lists one entry per CDR3 protein. This table has approximately 830,000 distinct CDR3 sequences, about 62% appearing once. The germline V gene encodes CDR1 LNHNV and CDR2 YYDKDF (reference sequence). Trimming took 0 bases from V and 6 from J, leaving 15 bases between them. This CDR3 is 16 amino acids long. The study drew donors from healthy Caucasian individuals in Russia aged roughly 6 to 90. The chain recombines TRBV15 with TRBJ2-1, with a tentative D call TRBD1 (7 bases). The receptor comes from a man younger than 45 in good health. What was sequenced was blood. This CDR3 reads CATSRDRETGINEQFF. The CDR3 bases are TGTGCCACCAGCAGAGATCGGGAGACAGGGATCAATGAGCAGTTCTTC.